This entry lists 9 T cell receptor beta chains sequenced from one sample in a study of T cells in women clearing cervical HPV infection. Data came from immunoSEQ multiplex PCR; TCRdb stores just in-frame clones and leaves some out. The sample has 20,000 to 25,000 clones; the top ten hold 2.5% to 3.5%. Specimen: blood buffy coat. The receptors were gathered from a woman aged 18 to 75 with a cervical HPV16 infection that either progressed to CIN3+ or cleared (not recorded which).

As to this clone: The read gets to within 3 residues of the CDR3 end, and the germline J gene fills in the rest. V is TRBV19 and J is TRBJ2-4, with D tentatively TRBD2 (5 bases). The CDR3 runs to 12 residues. CDR1 is LNHDA, CDR2 SQIVND, per germline (reference sequence). V lost 5 bases and J 5 bases, leaving 7 bases between the germline ends. The CDR3 sequence is CASSERENIQYF. The DNA read from the CDR3 is TGTGCCAGTAGTGAGAGGGAAAACATT. The entire variable domain, with the rest obtained from reference TRBV19 and TRBJ2-4, is as follows: DGGITQSPKYLFRKEGQNVTLSCEQNLNHDAMYWYRQDPGQGLRLIYYSQIVNDFQKGDIAEGYSVSREKKESFPLTVTSAQKNPTAFYLCASSERENIQYFGAGTRLSVL.

In the case of this clone: The sequenced fragment ends 3 residues before the CDR3 boundary, so the rest is inferred from the germline J gene. The chain combines TRBV19 with TRBJ1-4; 8 bases align to TRBD1. CDR1 and CDR2 from the germline V gene are LNHDA and SQIVND (reference sequence). The CDR3 spans 16 residues. V was clipped by 3 bases and J by 8 bases; unmatched bases: 11. CDR3 protein: CASSMSLTGVEEKLFF. The covered CDR3 bases are TGTGCCAGTAGTATGAGTTTGACAGGGGTAGAAGAAAAA.

A word on this clone: The CDR3 is cut off 3 residues early in the read; its end comes from the germline J gene. J is TRBJ2-1 and V is TRBV2; weak D call: TRBD2 (6 bases). Germline V gives CDR1 SNHLY, CDR2 FYNNEI. The CDR3 spans 16 residues. Trimming removed 5 bases from V and 2 bases from J, with 16 bases in between. The CDR3 sequence is CASSPLVGLTYNEQFF. CDR3 bases read: TGTGCCAGCAGTCCTTTGGTGGGACTCACCTACAATGAG. The variable domain in full, with the rest retrieved from reference TRBV2 and TRBJ2-1, is EPEVTQTPSHQVTQMGQEVILRCVPISNHLYFYWYRQILGQKVEFLVSFYNNEISEKSEIFDDQFSVERPDGSNFTLKIRSTKLEDSAMYFCASSPLVGLTYNEQFFGPGTRLTVL.

Concerning this clone itself: The CDR3 end is not reached by the read, which stops 3 residues before it; the germline J gene fills it in. This rearrangement joins TRBV29-1 to TRBJ1-1; no firm D call. With 5 bases removed from V and 5 bases from J, the gap between germline ends came to 6 bases. The germline gives CDR1 SQVTM, CDR2 ANQGSEA. The CDR3 runs 10 residues. The CDR3 is CSVLITEAFF. The covered CDR3 bases are TGCAGCGTTTTAATAACTGAA.

For this clone: The observed sequence ends 3 residues before the CDR3 terminus, with the missing tail filled in from the germline J gene. The gene calls are TRBV5-1 and TRBJ2-7, with TRBD1 as a possible D gene (6 bases). The CDR3 consists of 14 residues. CDR1 SGHRS and CDR2 YFSETQ come from the germline V gene. The V end was cut by 3 bases, the J end by 0 bases, with 10 bases between. This chain's CDR3 is CASSSAGDSYEQYF. The covered CDR3 bases are TGCGCCAGCAGCTCGGCAGGGGACTCCTACGAG.

To note about this clone: From the germline J gene comes the end of the CDR3, since the read stops 3 residues before it. The chain links TRBV18 to TRBJ1-1; 8 bases fit TRBD1. Trimming took 4 bases from V and 4 from J; bases not matched to a gene: 14. The CDR3 loop spans 17 amino acids. Germline loops: CDR1 KGHSH, CDR2 LQKENI. The CDR3: CASSLSTPGQAGTEAFF. The part of the CDR3 DNA that was read is TGTGCCAGCTCACTCTCCACCCCGGGACAGGCGGGCACTGAA.

Details on this clone: The missing CDR3 end, 3 residues past where the read stops, is filled in from the germline J gene. The chain joins TRBV7-2 to TRBJ2-7, with 7 bases fitting TRBD1. Germline CDR1 SGHTA, CDR2 FQGNSA. This CDR3 region has 14 residues. V dropped 5 bases and J dropped 2; count of bases not matched to a gene: 6. CDR3 residues: CASSLKGAPYEQYF. The CDR3 DNA, read in part, is TGTGCCAGCAGCCTGAAGGGGGCGCCCTACGAG.

A note on this clone: The read stops 3 residues short of the end of the CDR3; the missing end is completed from the germline J gene. This chain joins TRBV6-4 and TRBJ2-3; D might be TRBD2 (6 bases). V was trimmed by 2 bases and J by 0 bases, leaving 6 bases between them. In germline, CDR1 is MRHNA, CDR2 SNTAGT. The CDR3 sequence is 14 residues long. The CDR3 DNA, read in part, is TGTGCCAGCAGTGACAGCGGGAGCACAGATACG. This translates into CASSDSGSTDT. The full CDR3 is CASSDSGSTDTQYF.

About this clone: The observed sequence ends 3 residues before the CDR3 terminus, with the missing tail filled in from the germline J gene. This chain connects TRBV6-2 or TRBV6-3 to TRBJ2-2; weak D call: TRBD1 (5 bases). Germline CDR1 reads MNHEY; CDR2 reads SVGEGT. V was cut by 6 bases and J by 2 bases, with 7 bases left in between. The CDR3 extends over 13 amino acids. CDR3 bases read: TGTGCCAGCAGAAGGGGCAACACCGGGGAG. It is translated as CASRRGNTGE. The full CDR3 sequence reads CASRRGNTGELFF.